Included here is one T cell receptor (beta chain) sequence, with context. These data are taken from a study of blood T cell repertoires in COVID-19. Study context: The samples span acute and convalescent COVID-19 from the United States, Italy and Spain. Sample material is recorded as cDNA or gDNA derived from T cells, B-cell-depleted T cells, or PBMCs.

Authors' processing steps: Nucleated cell counts were estimated from reference gene primer amplification. Sequencing used immunoSEQ multiplex PCR; TCRdb keeps in-frame clones, though not all of them. The V and J calls and clone size come from that table; D and trimming were worked out from the DNA. This table has 200,000 to 250,000 clones, around 83% appearing once. The germline V and J ends were trimmed by 4 bases and 4 bases, with 14 bases remaining between them. The germline gives CDR1 SGHRS, CDR2 YFSETQ. The CDR3 has 14 residues. The V call is TRBV5-1, the J call TRBJ2-5, with unresolved D. Sequenced material: peripheral blood. This clonotype originated in a woman between 50 and 59 years old with acute or convalescent COVID-19. The CDR3 here is CASSASVRRETQYF. The CDR3 nucleotides read TGCGCCAGCAGCGCGAGCGTGAGAAGAGAGACCCAGTACTTC. The whole variable domain, remainder taken from reference TRBV5-1 and TRBJ2-5, is KAGVTQTPRYLIKTRGQQVTLSCSPISGHRSVSWYQQTPGQGLQFLFEYFSETQRNKGNFPGRFSGRQFSNSRSEMNVSTLELGDSALYLCASSASVRRETQYFGPGTRLLVL.